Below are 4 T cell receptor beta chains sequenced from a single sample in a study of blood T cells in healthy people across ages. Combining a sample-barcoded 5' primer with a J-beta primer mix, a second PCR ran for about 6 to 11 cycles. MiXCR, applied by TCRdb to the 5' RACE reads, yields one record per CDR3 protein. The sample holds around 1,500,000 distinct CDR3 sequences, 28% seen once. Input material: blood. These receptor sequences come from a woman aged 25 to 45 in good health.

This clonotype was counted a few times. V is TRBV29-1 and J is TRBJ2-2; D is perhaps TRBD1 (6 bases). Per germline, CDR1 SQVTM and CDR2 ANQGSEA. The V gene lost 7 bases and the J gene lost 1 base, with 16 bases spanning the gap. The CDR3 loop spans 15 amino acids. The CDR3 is CSAKQGTQNTGELFF. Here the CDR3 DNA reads TGCAGCGCAAAACAGGGAACTCAGAACACCGGGGAGCTGTTTTTT.

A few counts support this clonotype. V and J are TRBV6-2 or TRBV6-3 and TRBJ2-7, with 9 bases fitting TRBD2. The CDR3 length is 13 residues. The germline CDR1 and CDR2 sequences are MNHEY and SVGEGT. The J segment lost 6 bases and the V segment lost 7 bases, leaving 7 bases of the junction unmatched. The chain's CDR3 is CASIKAGGSEQYF. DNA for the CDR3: TGTGCCAGCATAAAAGCGGGAGGCTCCGAGCAGTACTTC.

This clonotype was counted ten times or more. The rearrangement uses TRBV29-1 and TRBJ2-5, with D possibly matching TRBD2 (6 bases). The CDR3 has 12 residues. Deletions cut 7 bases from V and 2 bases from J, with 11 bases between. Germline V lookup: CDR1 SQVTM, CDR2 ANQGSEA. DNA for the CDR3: TGCAGCGGTTGGGACTTACAAGAGACCCAGTACTTC. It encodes CSGWDLQETQYF.

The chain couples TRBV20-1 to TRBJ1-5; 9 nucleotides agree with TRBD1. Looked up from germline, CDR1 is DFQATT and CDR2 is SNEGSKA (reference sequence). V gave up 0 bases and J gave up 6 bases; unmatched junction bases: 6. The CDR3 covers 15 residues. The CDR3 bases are TGCAGTGCTAGAGAGCCGGGACAGGGACTTCAGCCCCAGCATTTT. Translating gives CSAREPGQGLQPQHF.